These 16 T cell receptor beta chains came from one sample sequenced in a study of T cells in Graves' hyperthyroidism and ophthalmopathy. The investigators amplified TCR beta CDR3 regions from RNA transcripts. HTBI primers were employed in a first-round RT-PCR of the TCR CDR3. Each CDR3 protein gets one entry after TCRdb re-called the multiplex PCR reads with MiXCR. This sample yields about 520,000 distinct CDR3 sequences, of which about 20% are seen a single time; 26% belongs to the top ten. Sequencing input: blood. All receptors come from a man between 18 and 35 years old with Graves' hyperthyroidism.

This clonotype appeared many times. The gene calls are TRBV2 and TRBJ2-7; a possible D gene is TRBD1 (6 bases). V was trimmed by 6 bases and J by 2 bases, leaving 11 bases between them. The CDR3 contains 13 residues. From germline, CDR1 is SNHLY and CDR2 FYNNEI. The CDR3 protein is CASRVDRTYEQYF. The CDR3 DNA follows: TGTGCCAGCAGGGTCGACAGGACCTACGAGCAGTACTTC.

This clonotype was recorded many times. The chain uses TRBV20-1 and TRBJ2-7; 8 bases map to TRBD1. The CDR3 spans 14 residues. After removal of 2 bases from V and 4 bases from J, the junction contained 7 bases not matched to a gene. CDR1 and CDR2 from the germline V gene are DFQATT and SNEGSKA (reference sequence). CDR3 protein: CSARPTGESYEQYF. CDR3 nucleotides: TGCAGTGCTAGACCGACAGGGGAGAGTTACGAGCAGTACTTC.

This clonotype came up many times. CDR3 residues: CASSFRTGASDTQYF. CDR3 nucleotides: TGTGCCAGCAGTTTCAGGACAGGGGCGTCAGATACGCAGTATTTT. The rearrangement uses TRBV27 and TRBJ2-3; 9 positions match TRBD1. The CDR3 extends over 15 amino acids. Looked up from germline, CDR1 is MNHEY and CDR2 is SMNVEV (reference sequence). Unmatched junction bases numbered 5, after V lost 3 bases and J lost 4 bases.

This clonotype was found a few times. The V and J genes are TRBV9 and TRBJ1-2; 8 positions agree with TRBD1. Per the germline V gene, CDR1 is SGDLS and CDR2 is YYNGEE. The CDR3 is 16 residues long. V lost 3 bases and J lost 4; bases outside the gene matches: 11. The CDR3 sequence: CASSDDRTGPGYGYTF. CDR3 DNA sequence: TGTGCCAGCAGCGACGATCGGACAGGGCCGGGCTATGGCTACACCTTC. The full variable domain, in which reference TRBV9 and TRBJ1-2 provide the parts outside the CDR3, is DSGVTQTPKHLITATGQRVTLRCSPRSGDLSVYWYQQSLDQGLQFLIQYYNGEERAKGNILERFSAQQFPDLHSELNLSSLELGDSALYFCASSDDRTGPGYGYTFGSGTRLTVV.

This clonotype was recorded many times. The rearrangement links TRBV19 to TRBJ1-5; D is undetermined. Germline assignment: CDR1 LNHDA and CDR2 SQIVND (reference sequence). The length of the CDR3 is 13 residues. Trimming took 6 bases from V and 7 from J, leaving 13 bases between them. For the CDR3, the DNA is TGTGCCAGTAGCAAAGAGCTTCAGCAGCCCCAGCATTTT. It yields the protein CASSKELQQPQHF. The full variable domain, rest sourced from reference TRBV19 and TRBJ1-5, is DGGITQSPKYLFRKEGQNVTLSCEQNLNHDAMYWYRQDPGQGLRLIYYSQIVNDFQKGDIAEGYSVSREKKESFPLTVTSAQKNPTAFYLCASSKELQQPQHFGDGTRLSIL.

At least ten counts were recorded for this clonotype. The chain uses TRBV14 and TRBJ1-1; 7 bases align to TRBD1. V gave up 2 bases and J gave up 5 bases; unmatched junction bases: 8. From germline, CDR1 is SGHDN and CDR2 FVKESK. This CDR3 region has 15 residues. The CDR3 loop reads CASSQHDRDRTEAFF. The DNA for the CDR3 is TGTGCCAGCAGCCAACACGACAGGGACCGGACTGAAGCTTTCTTT. Full variable domain (remainder filled in from reference TRBV14 and TRBJ1-1): EAGVTQFPSHSVIEKGQTVTLRCDPISGHDNLYWYRRVMGKEIKFLLHFVKESKQDESGMPNNRFLAERTGGTYSTLKVQPAELEDSGVYFCASSQHDRDRTEAFFGQGTRLTVV.

Ten or more counts support this clonotype. The chain employs TRBV5-1 and TRBJ2-7; D could derive from TRBD1 or TRBD2 (6 bases each). This CDR3 contains 13 residues. The germline V gene encodes CDR1 SGHRS and CDR2 YFSETQ. V gave up 0 bases and J gave up 7 bases, with 11 bases separating them. The CDR3 coding sequence is TGCGCCAGCAGCTTGGTGGGGGCGGGAGAGCAGTACTTC. This codes for CASSLVGAGEQYF.

This clonotype was observed at least ten times. The rearrangement joins TRBV2 to TRBJ2-3; 13 bases line up with TRBD2. The J segment lost 4 bases and the V segment lost 5 bases, leaving 12 bases of the junction unmatched. The CDR3 contains 18 residues. Germline CDR1 SNHLY, CDR2 FYNNEI. The CDR3: CASSQRLAGGPKADTQYF. CDR3 DNA: TGTGCCAGCAGTCAAAGACTAGCGGGGGGCCCCAAGGCAGATACGCAGTATTTT.

Many counts were recorded for this clonotype. The rearrangement uses TRBV5-5 and TRBJ1-2, with 9 bases identical to TRBD1. CDR1 is SGHKS, CDR2 YYEKEE, per germline (reference sequence). Unmatched junction bases numbered 10, after V lost 4 bases and J lost 6 bases. This CDR3 region has 15 residues. As DNA, the CDR3 is TGTGCCAGCAGCCCGAGGACAGGGGAAGGGAATGGCTACACCTTC. Its translation: CASSPRTGEGNGYTF.

This clonotype was seen at least ten times. One junction end does not reproduce the germline sequence, and a read error may be involved. V and J are TRBV12-3 or TRBV12-4 and TRBJ1-2, with 7 bases lining up with TRBD1. The CDR3 contains 17 residues. CDR3 residues: CANSPSITGDRSYGYTF. The DNA of the CDR3 is TGTGCCAACAGTCCATCCATCACAGGGGACCGGAGCTATGGCTACACCTTC.

The rearrangement uses TRBV19 and TRBJ1-2; D remains ambiguous. Germline assignment: CDR1 LNHDA and CDR2 SQIVND (reference sequence). This CDR3 comprises 12 residues. Trimming took 8 bases from V and 4 from J, leaving 11 bases between them. Here the CDR3 DNA reads TGTGCCAGTGCAACGGACGGCTATGGCTACACCTTC. Its protein is CASATDGYGYTF.

The rearrangement links TRBV6-5 to TRBJ2-2; 7 bases align to TRBD1. The CDR3 spans 15 residues. Trimming took 3 bases from V and 4 from J; bases not matched to a gene: 5. Germline V lookup: CDR1 MNHEY, CDR2 SVGAGI. CDR3 in amino acids: CASSYRTGGTGELFF. The CDR3 coding sequence is TGTGCCAGCAGTTATCGGACAGGAGGCACCGGGGAGCTGTTTTTT.

There are many counts of this clonotype. The chain is built from TRBV19 and TRBJ1-1; unclear D gene. Germline V gene sequence: CDR1 LNHDA, CDR2 SQIVND (reference sequence). The CDR3 is 14 residues long. Trimming pared 10 bases from V and 7 bases from J, leaving 22 bases between. The CDR3 sequence: CATLGPPGIGEAFF. In DNA, the CDR3 is TGTGCCACTTTAGGGCCCCCGGGAATCGGTGAAGCTTTCTTT.

On this clonotype: Just one base apart from a much larger clone, this may be a read error. The chain combines TRBV5-1 with TRBJ2-7; 7 positions match TRBD2. Germline V lookup: CDR1 SGHRS, CDR2 YFSETQ. The CDR3 covers 15 residues. CDR3: CASSPTGLRSYEQCF. The CDR3 region has the DNA TGCGCCAGCAGCCCGACGGGACTACGCTCCTACGAGCAGTGCTTC.

This clonotype was found a few times. This sequence joins TRBV4-1 and TRBJ1-1; D gene uncertain. V lost 3 bases to trimming and J lost 2 bases, with 16 bases between them. CDR3 length equals 16 residues. Per germline, CDR1 MGHRA and CDR2 YSYEKL. CDR3 protein: CASSQTAALFNTEAFF. CDR3 in DNA: TGCGCCAGCAGCCAGACGGCAGCTCTTTTTAACACTGAAGCTTTCTTT.

This clonotype occurred many times. V usage is TRBV10-3 and J usage is TRBJ2-5; 7 positions agree with TRBD1. The CDR3 runs to 13 residues. The V gene end was trimmed by 6 bases and the J gene end by 1 base; junction bases not matched to a gene: 2. Per germline, CDR1 ENHRY and CDR2 SYGVKD. The CDR3, as DNA: TGTGCCATCAGCCGGACAGGCCAAGAGACCCAGTACTTC. Protein: CAISRTGQETQYF.